This TCR beta chain was sequenced during a study of T-cell memory formation after mild COVID-19. Study-wide points: Of the contracting clones, CD4+ ones lay mainly in CM and EM, and CD8+ ones in EMRA.

Regarding this clonotype: The antigen remains unidentified. This sequence may be a read error, since a much larger clone differs from it by one base.

The ends were cut back, 6 bases at V and 9 bases at J, with 15 bases in the middle. This CDR3 contains 12 residues. TCRdb itself ran the 5' RACE reads through MiXCR, one entry per CDR3 protein. The sample consists of just under 50,000 distinct CDR3 sequences, less than 15% of them appearing once. The V gene is TRBV12-3 or TRBV12-4, the J gene TRBJ2-7; D might be TRBD2 (5 bases). Sample: PBMCs or a T cell subset sorted from them (not recorded which). The source is a man between 18 and 35 years old who had mild COVID-19 (a few samples of this study predate the infection). Cell type and time point are not known. The DNA of the CDR3 is TGTGCCAGCAGCTCCCGGAGGAACGTGCAGTACTTC. Its protein product is CASSSRRNVQYF.